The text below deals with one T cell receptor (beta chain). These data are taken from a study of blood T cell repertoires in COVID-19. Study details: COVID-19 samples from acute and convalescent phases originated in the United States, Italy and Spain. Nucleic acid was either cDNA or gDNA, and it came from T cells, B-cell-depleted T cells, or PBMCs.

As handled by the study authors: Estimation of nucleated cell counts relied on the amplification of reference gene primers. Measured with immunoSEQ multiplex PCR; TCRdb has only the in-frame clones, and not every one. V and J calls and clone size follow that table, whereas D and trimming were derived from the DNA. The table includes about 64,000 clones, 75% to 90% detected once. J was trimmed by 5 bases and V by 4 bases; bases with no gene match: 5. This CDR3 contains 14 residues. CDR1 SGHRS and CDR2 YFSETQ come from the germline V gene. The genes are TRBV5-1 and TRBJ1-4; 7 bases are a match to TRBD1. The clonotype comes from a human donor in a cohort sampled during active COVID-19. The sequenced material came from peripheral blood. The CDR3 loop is CASSPGTANEKLFF. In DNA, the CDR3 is TGCGCCAGCAGCCCCGGGACAGCGAATGAAAAACTGTTTTTT.